Sequencing of this T cell receptor (beta chain) was carried out in a study of blood T cells in healthy people across ages. Regarding the study as a whole: More naive CD4+ cells and higher diversity marked long-lived donors relative to aged donors.

CDR3 length equals 16 residues. Germline CDR1 and CDR2: MGHRA and YSYEKL. Primers used in a second PCR of about 6 to 12 cycles were a sample-barcoded 5' primer and a J-beta primer mix. MiXCR, run by TCRdb on the 5' RACE reads, gives a single entry per CDR3 protein. The data show about 1.8 million distinct CDR3 sequences, roughly 49% seen once. Concerning this clonotype: Its antigen is unidentified.

The gene calls are TRBV4-1 and TRBJ2-5; D unclear. The end of the DNA is better explained by TRBJ2-7, so the J call may be wrong. Sequenced material: blood. The sequence was collected from a woman aged 35 to 49 in good health. The CDR3 sequence: CASSQDMAVRYYEQYF. The CDR3 coding sequence is TGCGCCAGCAGCCAAGATATGGCAGTGAGGTATTACGAGCAGTACTTC.